This T cell receptor (beta chain) originates from a study of blood T cell repertoires in COVID-19. As processed by the authors: Reference gene primer amplification in the assay estimated nucleated cell counts. Data came from immunoSEQ multiplex PCR; TCRdb stores just in-frame clones and leaves some out. D and trimming were read from the DNA, whereas the V and J calls and clone size are those reported in that table. This sample carries roughly 200,000 clones, approximately 80% of them seen once, and the ten largest clones take approximately 30%. CDR1 is MDHEN, CDR2 SYDVKM, per germline. V dropped 2 bases and J dropped 7 bases, with 12 bases sitting between them. The CDR3 sequence is 14 residues long.

This receptor was identified in a man aged 35 to 55 with acute or convalescent COVID-19. The source material was peripheral blood. This chain connects TRBV28 to TRBJ2-4; D gene ambiguous. In nucleotides, the CDR3 is TGTGCCAGCAGTTTAAGTGGCCGTGGCAACATTCAGTACTTC. This encodes CASSLSGRGNIQYF. Together with reference TRBV28 and TRBJ2-4, the CDR3 gives the full variable domain: DVKVTQSSRYLVKRTGEKVFLECVQDMDHENMFWYRQDPGLGLRLIYFSYDVKMKEKGDIPEGYSVSREKKERFSLILESASTNQTSMYLCASSLSGRGNIQYFGAGTRLSVL.